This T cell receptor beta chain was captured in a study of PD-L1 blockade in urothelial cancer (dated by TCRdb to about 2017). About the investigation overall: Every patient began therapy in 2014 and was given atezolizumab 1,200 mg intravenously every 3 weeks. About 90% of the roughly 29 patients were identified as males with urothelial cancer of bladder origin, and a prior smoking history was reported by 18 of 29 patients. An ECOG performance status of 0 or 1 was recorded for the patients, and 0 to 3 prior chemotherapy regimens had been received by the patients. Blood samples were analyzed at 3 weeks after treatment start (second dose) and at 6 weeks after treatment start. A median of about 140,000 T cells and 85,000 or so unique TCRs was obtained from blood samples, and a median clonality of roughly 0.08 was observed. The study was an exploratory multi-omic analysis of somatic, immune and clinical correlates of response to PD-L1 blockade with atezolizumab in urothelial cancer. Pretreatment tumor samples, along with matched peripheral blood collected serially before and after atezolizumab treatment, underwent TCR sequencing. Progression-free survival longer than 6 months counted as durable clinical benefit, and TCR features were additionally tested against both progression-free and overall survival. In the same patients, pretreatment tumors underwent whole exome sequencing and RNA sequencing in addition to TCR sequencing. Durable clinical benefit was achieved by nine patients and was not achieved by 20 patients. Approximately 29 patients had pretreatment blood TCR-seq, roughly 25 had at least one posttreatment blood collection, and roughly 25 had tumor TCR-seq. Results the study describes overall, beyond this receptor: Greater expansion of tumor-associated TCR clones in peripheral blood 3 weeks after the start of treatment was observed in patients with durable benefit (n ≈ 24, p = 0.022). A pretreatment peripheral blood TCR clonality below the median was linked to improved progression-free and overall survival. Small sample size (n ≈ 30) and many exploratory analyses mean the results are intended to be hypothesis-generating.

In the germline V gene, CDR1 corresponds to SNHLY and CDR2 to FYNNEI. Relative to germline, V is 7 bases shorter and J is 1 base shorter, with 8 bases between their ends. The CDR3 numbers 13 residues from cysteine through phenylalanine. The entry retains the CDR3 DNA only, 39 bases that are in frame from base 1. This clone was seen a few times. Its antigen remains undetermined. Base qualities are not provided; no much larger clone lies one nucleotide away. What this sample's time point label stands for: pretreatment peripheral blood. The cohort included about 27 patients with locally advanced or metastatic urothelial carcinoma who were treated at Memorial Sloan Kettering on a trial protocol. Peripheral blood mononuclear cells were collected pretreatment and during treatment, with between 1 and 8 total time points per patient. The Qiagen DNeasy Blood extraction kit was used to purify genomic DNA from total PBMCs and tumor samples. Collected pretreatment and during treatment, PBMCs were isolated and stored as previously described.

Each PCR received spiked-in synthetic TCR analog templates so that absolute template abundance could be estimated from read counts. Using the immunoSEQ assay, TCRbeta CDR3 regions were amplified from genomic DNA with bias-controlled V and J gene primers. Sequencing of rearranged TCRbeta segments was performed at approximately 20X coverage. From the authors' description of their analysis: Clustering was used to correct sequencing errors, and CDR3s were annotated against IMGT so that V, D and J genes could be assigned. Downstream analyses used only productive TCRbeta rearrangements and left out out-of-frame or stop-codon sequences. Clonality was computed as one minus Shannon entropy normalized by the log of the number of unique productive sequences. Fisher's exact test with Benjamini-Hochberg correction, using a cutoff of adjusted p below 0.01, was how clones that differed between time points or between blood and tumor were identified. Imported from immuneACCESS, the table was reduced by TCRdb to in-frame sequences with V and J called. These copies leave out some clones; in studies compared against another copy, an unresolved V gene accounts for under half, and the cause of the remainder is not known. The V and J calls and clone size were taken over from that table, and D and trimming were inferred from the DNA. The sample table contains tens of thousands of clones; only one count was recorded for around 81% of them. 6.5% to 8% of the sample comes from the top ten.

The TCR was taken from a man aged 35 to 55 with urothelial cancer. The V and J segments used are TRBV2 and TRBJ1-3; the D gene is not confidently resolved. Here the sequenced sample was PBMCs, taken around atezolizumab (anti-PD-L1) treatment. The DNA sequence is TGTGCCAGCATGAGGGAATCTGGAAACACCATATATTTT. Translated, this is CASMRESGNTIYF.